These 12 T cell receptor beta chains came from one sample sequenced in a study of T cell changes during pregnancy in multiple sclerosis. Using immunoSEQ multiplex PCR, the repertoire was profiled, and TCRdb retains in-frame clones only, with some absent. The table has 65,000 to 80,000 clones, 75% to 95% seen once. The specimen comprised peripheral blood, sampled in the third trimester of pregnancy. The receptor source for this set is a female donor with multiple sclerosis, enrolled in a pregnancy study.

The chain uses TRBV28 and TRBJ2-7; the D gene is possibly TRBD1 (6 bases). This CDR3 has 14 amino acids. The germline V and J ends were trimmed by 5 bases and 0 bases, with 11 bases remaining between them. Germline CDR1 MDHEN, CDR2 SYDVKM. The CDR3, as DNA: TGTGCCAGCAGTCCCCCGGACAGCTCCTACGAGCAGTACTTC. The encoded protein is CASSPPDSSYEQYF.

CDR3 in amino acids: CASSLAGGSYNEQFF. Written as DNA, the CDR3 is TGTGCCAGCAGTTTAGCGGGAGGCTCCTACAATGAGCAGTTCTTC. The chain couples TRBV28 to TRBJ2-1; 8 bases line up with TRBD2. The CDR3 spans 15 residues. Germline V gene lookup returns CDR1 MDHEN and CDR2 SYDVKM. V trimming: 2 bases; J trimming: 0 bases; junction bases outside the gene matches: 0.

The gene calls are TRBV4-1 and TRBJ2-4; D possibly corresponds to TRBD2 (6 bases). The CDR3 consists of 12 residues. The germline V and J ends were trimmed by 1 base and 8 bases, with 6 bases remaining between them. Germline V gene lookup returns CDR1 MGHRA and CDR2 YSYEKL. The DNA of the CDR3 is TGCGCCAGCAGCCAAGGGGGGGACATTCAGTACTTC. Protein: CASSQGGDIQYF.

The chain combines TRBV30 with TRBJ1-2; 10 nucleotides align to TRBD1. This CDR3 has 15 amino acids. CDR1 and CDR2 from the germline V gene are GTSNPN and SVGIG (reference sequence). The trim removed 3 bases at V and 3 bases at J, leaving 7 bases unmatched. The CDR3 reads CAWSPGQGEYYGYTF. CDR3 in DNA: TGTGCCTGGAGCCCAGGACAGGGGGAATACTATGGCTACACCTTC.

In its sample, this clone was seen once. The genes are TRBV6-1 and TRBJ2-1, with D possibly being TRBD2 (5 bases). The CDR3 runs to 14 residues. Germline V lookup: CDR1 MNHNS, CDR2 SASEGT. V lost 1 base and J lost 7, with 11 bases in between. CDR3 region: CASSEDYRTNEQFF. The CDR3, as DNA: TGTGCCAGCAGTGAAGACTATCGGACTAATGAGCAGTTCTTC.

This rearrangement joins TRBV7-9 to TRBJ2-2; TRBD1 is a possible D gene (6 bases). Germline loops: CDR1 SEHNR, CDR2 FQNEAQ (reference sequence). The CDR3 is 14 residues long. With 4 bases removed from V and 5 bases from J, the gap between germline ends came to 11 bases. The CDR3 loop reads CASSSRTVTGELFF. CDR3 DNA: TGTGCCAGCAGCTCCCGGACAGTAACCGGGGAGCTGTTTTTT. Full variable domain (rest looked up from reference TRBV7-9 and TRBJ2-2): DTGVSQNPRHKITKRGQNVTFRCDPISEHNRLYWYRQTLGQGPEFLTYFQNEAQLEKSRLLSDRFSAERPKGSFSTLEIQRTEQGDSAMYLCASSSRTVTGELFFGEGSRLTVL.

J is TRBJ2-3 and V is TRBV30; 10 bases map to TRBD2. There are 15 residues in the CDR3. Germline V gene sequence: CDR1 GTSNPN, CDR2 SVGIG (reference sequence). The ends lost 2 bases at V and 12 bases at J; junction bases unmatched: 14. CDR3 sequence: CAWSTGLTSGARQYF. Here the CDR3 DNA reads TGTGCCTGGAGTACTGGTTTAACTAGCGGGGCGCGCCAGTATTTT.

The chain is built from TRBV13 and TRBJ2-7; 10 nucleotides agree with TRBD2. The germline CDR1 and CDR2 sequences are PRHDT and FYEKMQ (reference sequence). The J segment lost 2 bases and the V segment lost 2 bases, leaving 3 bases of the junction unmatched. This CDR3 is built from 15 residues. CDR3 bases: TGTGCCAGCAGCTTAACTAGCGGGAACCCCTACGAGCAGTACTTC. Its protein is CASSLTSGNPYEQYF.

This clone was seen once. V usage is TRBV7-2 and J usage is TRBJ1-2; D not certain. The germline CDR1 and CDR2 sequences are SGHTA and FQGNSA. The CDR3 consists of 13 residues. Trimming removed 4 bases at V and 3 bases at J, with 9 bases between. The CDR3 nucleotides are TGTGCCAGCAGCTCGAGCGATTACTATGGCTACACCTTC. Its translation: CASSSSDYYGYTF.

CDR3 DNA sequence: TGTGCCAGTAGTATAAGGGACAGGGGGCGAGAAAAACTGTTTTTT. This gives the protein CASSIRDRGREKLFF. This chain joins TRBV19 and TRBJ1-4; 12 positions agree with TRBD1. Trimming removed 2 bases from V and 8 bases from J; junction bases left unmatched: 3. This CDR3 has 15 residues. Looked up from germline, CDR1 is LNHDA and CDR2 is SQIVND (reference sequence).

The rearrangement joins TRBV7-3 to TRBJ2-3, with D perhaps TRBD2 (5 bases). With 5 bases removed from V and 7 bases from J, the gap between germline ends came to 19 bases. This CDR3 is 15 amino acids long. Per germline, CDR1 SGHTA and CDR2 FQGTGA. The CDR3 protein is CASSPQDGLAYTQYF. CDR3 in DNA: TGTGCCAGCAGCCCCCAAGATGGTTTAGCGTATACGCAGTATTTT.

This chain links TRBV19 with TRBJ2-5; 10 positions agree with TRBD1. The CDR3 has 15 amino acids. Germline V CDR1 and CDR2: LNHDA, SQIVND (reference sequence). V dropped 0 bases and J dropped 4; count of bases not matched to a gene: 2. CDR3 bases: TGTGCCAGTAGTATAGAAGGGGACAGGGGAGAGACCCAGTACTTC. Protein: CASSIEGDRGETQYF.